These T cell receptor beta chains were read from a single sample in a study of radiotherapy plus CTLA-4 blockade in lung cancer. Here immunoSEQ multiplex PCR was the method, and the copy in TCRdb shows in-frame clones only, minus some. The sample holds 80,000 to 100,000 clones; 60% to 75% are singletons and the top ten take approximately 3%. This specimen consisted of peripheral blood, obtained from a patient treated with radiotherapy plus ipilimumab. Source of these receptors: a human donor with non-small cell lung cancer who had a partial response to radiotherapy plus ipilimumab. Some clones in this sample may be carry-over from other donors' samples. Both conserved end residues are part of each CDR3. The D gene is left open where the match is weak. Rows may omit the clone size; those that give it use once, few, many or a size class.

clone_size	v_call	j_call	d_call	cdr3_aa	cdr3_nt
NA	TRBV11-1	TRBJ2-2	TRBD1	CASSLQGATGELFF	TGTGCCAGCAGCTTACAGGGGGCGACCGGGGAGCTGTTTTTT
NA	TRBV5-1	TRBJ1-1	TRBD1	CASSLDGTENTEAFF	TGCGCCAGCAGCTTGGACGGGACAGAGAACACTGAAGCTTTCTTT
NA	TRBV10-3	TRBJ2-3	NA	CAISRDRQLDTQYF	TGTGCCATCAGTCGAGACAGACAGTTAGATACGCAGTATTTT
NA	TRBV11-2	TRBJ2-5	TRBD2	CASSLDGRAETQYF	TGTGCCAGCAGCTTAGACGGGAGGGCTGAGACCCAGTACTTC
NA	TRBV2	TRBJ1-6	NA	CASKDSEYSPLHF	TGTGCCAGCAAAGACAGCGAGTATTCACCCCTCCACTTT
NA	TRBV7-2	TRBJ2-1	TRBD2	CASTLYPGRTSESNEQFF	TGTGCCAGCACCCTATACCCTGGCCGGACTAGCGAAAGTAATGAGCAGTTCTTC
many	TRBV7-2	TRBJ2-7	TRBD1	CASKPGGGDYEQYF	TGTGCCAGCAAACCAGGGGGCGGGGACTACGAGCAGTACTTC
NA	TRBV28	TRBJ2-6	NA	CASRYPTETGANVLTF	TGTGCCAGCAGGTACCCGACAGAAACTGGGGCCAACGTCCTGACTTTC
NA	TRBV18	TRBJ1-1	NA	CASSPPTGGRTEAFF	TGTGCCAGCTCACCACCGACGGGCGGGAGGACTGAAGCTTTCTTT
NA	TRBV4-1	TRBJ2-1	TRBD2	CASSQVPTSGRNEQFF	TGCGCCAGCAGCCAAGTGCCGACTAGCGGGAGAAATGAGCAGTTCTTC
NA	TRBV18	TRBJ1-2	NA	CASSPPGTGPNYGYTF	TGTGCCAGCTCACCGCCCGGCACAGGGCCTAACTATGGCTACACCTTC
NA	TRBV15	TRBJ1-2	NA	CATSRPLSGNEYGYTF	TGTGCCACCAGCAGACCCCTCTCAGGGAATGAGTATGGCTACACCTTC
NA	TRBV2	TRBJ2-3	NA	CASRTDLTDTQYF	TGTGCCAGCAGAACCGACTTGACAGATACGCAGTATTTT
NA	TRBV29-1	TRBJ2-6	TRBD1	CSAGTGNSGANVLTF	TGCAGCGCTGGGACAGGGAACTCTGGGGCCAACGTCCTGACTTTC
NA	TRBV10-3	TRBJ1-2	TRBD1	CAISESGQGNYGYTF	TGTGCCATCAGTGAGTCGGGACAGGGGAACTATGGCTACACCTTC
NA	TRBV27	TRBJ2-3	NA	CASSLQAGSDTQYF	TGTGCCAGCAGTTTACAAGCAGGGTCAGATACGCAGTATTTT
NA	TRBV7-2	TRBJ2-6	NA	CASRLDRSGANVLTF	TGTGCCAGCAGACTAGACAGGTCTGGGGCCAACGTCCTGACTTTC
NA	TRBV2	TRBJ2-7	NA	CASSESPGYEQYF	TGTGCCAGCAGTGAAAGCCCGGGTTACGAGCAGTACTTC
NA	TRBV6-6	TRBJ2-2	TRBD2	CASSYLAGGTGELFF	TGTGCCAGCAGTTACCTAGCGGGAGGAACCGGGGAGCTGTTTTTT
NA	TRBV10-3	TRBJ1-5	TRBD1	CAISAEGGHQPQHF	TGTGCCATCAGTGCGGAAGGGGGCCATCAGCCCCAGCATTTT
NA	TRBV27	TRBJ1-2	TRBD1	CASSLFRTGDGYTF	TGTGCCAGCAGTTTATTTAGGACAGGGGATGGCTACACCTTC
NA	TRBV27	TRBJ1-2	NA	CASSLGGVDYEFYGYTF	TGTGCCAGCTCCTTAGGGGGAGTCGATTACGAGTTCTATGGCTACACCTTC
few	TRBV4-1	TRBJ2-2	NA	CASSQASRAGELFF	TGCGCCAGCAGCCAAGCCTCGCGGGCTGGGGAGCTGTTTTTT
NA	TRBV10-3	TRBJ2-1	TRBD2	CAITTGTSGFNEQFF	TGTGCCATCACCACCGGGACTAGCGGGTTCAATGAGCAGTTCTTC
NA	TRBV18	TRBJ2-7	NA	CASSGGTRNEQYF	TGTGCCAGCTCCGGGGGAACCAGAAACGAGCAGTACTTC
few	TRBV9	TRBJ2-1	NA	CASSVGGFSYNEQFF	TGTGCCAGCAGCGTCGGTGGTTTCTCCTACAATGAGCAGTTCTTC
NA	TRBV7-2	TRBJ2-2	NA	CASSLVGAGADGELFF	TGTGCCAGCAGCTTAGTCGGGGCAGGGGCGGACGGGGAGCTGTTTTTT
few	TRBV28	TRBJ2-2	TRBD2	CASSTSGKIGELFF	TGTGCCAGCAGTACTAGCGGGAAGATCGGGGAGCTGTTTTTT
NA	TRBV9	TRBJ1-2	NA	CASRDLTGGYGYTF	TGTGCCAGCAGAGACTTAACAGGTGGCTATGGCTACACCTTC
NA	TRBV13	TRBJ2-1	TRBD2	CASSRFSGSSYNEQFF	TGTGCCAGCAGCCGCTTTAGCGGGAGCTCCTACAATGAGCAGTTCTTC
NA	TRBV4-3	TRBJ2-7	TRBD2	CASSQGAGTSGRGLYF	TGCGCCAGCAGCCAAGGGGCCGGGACTAGCGGGAGGGGATTGTACTTC
NA	TRBV7-2	TRBJ1-6	NA	CASSLAAGADSPLHF	TGTGCCAGCAGCTTAGCCGCAGGGGCAGATTCACCCCTCCACTTT
NA	TRBV5-1	TRBJ2-1	NA	CASSLLGGDYNEQFF	TGCGCCAGCAGCCTCCTTGGAGGGGACTACAATGAGCAGTTCTTC
NA	TRBV5-4	TRBJ1-2	NA	CASSFNPNYGYTF	TGTGCCAGCAGCTTTAATCCTAACTATGGCTACACCTTC
few	TRBV5-4	TRBJ2-5	TRBD2	CASSQGLAEETQYF	TGTGCCAGCAGCCAGGGACTAGCGGAGGAGACCCAGTACTTC
NA	TRBV5-1	TRBJ1-5	NA	CASRREVNQPQHF	TGCGCCAGCAGGAGGGAGGTCAATCAGCCCCAGCATTTT
NA	TRBV2	TRBJ2-1	TRBD2	CASSESGGFYNEQFF	TGTGCCAGCAGTGAAAGCGGGGGGTTCTACAATGAGCAGTTCTTC
NA	TRBV5-1	TRBJ2-3	NA	CASSFTTPGTDTQYF	TGCGCCAGCAGCTTTACCACGCCAGGCACAGATACGCAGTATTTT
NA	TRBV5-4	TRBJ2-3	NA	CASSRTGVRTDTQYF	TGCGCCAGCAGCCGGACGGGAGTCCGTACAGATACGCAGTATTTT
NA	TRBV6-5	TRBJ2-1	NA	CANGVYRILYNEQFF	TGTGCCAACGGTGTGTACAGAATACTGTACAATGAGCAGTTCTTC
NA	TRBV7-3	TRBJ2-3	TRBD2	CASSLKLSGRTDTQYF	TGTGCCAGCAGCTTAAAACTCAGCGGGAGAACAGATACGCAGTATTTT
NA	TRBV5-6	TRBJ1-1	NA	CASSFLRGRYMAFF	TGTGCCAGCAGCTTTCTTCGGGGTAGATATATGGCTTTCTTT
NA	TRBV28	TRBJ2-7	TRBD2	CASSPGGAFSSEQYF	TGTGCCAGCAGCCCCGGGGGGGCTTTTTCCAGCGAGCAGTACTTC
NA	TRBV21-1	TRBJ2-5	NA	CASPGRCGRAQYQETQYF	TGTGCCAGCCCCGGAAGGTGCGGGAGGGCCCAGTACCAAGAGACCCAGTACTTC
NA	TRBV19	TRBJ2-4	TRBD1	CASSPITGGLAKNIQYF	TGTGCCAGTAGTCCAATAACAGGGGGTCTAGCCAAAAACATTCAGTACTTC
NA	TRBV18	TRBJ2-7	TRBD1	CASSRDSTGTGRHEQYF	TGTGCCAGCTCACGGGACTCAACCGGGACAGGGAGGCACGAGCAGTACTTC
NA	TRBV7-3	TRBJ2-2	TRBD2	CASSQLAGATGELFF	TGTGCCAGCAGCCAACTAGCGGGAGCCACCGGGGAGCTGTTTTTT
NA	TRBV5-5	TRBJ1-4	NA	CASRRGSLSNEKLFF	TGTGCCAGCCGCAGGGGATCGCTTTCTAATGAAAAACTGTTTTTT
NA	TRBV2	TRBJ1-1	TRBD1	CASRGTELKKFKNTEAFF	TGTGCCAGCAGAGGGACAGAACTAAAAAAGTTTAAGAACACTGAAGCTTTCTTT
NA	TRBV30	TRBJ2-7	NA	CASTPLSSYEQYF	TGTGCCTCCACCCCCCTAAGCTCCTACGAGCAGTACTTC
NA	TRBV7-2	TRBJ2-4	TRBD2	CASSPWGGVTKNIQYF	TGTGCCAGCAGCCCCTGGGGGGGGGTGACCAAAAACATTCAGTACTTC
once	TRBV29-1	TRBJ1-2	TRBD1	CSVGDRAAHGYTF	TGCAGCGTCGGCGACAGGGCGGCCCATGGCTACACCTTC
few	TRBV18	TRBJ1-3	TRBD1	CASSPGQAGSGNTIYF	TGTGCCAGCTCACCAGGACAGGCGGGTTCTGGAAACACCATATATTTT
NA	TRBV5-1	TRBJ2-6	NA	CASSFQAGANVLTF	TGCGCCAGCAGTTTCCAGGCTGGGGCCAACGTCCTGACTTTC
NA	TRBV28	TRBJ1-5	NA	CASSLRQVLQPQHF	TGTGCCAGCAGTTTACGACAGGTATTGCAGCCCCAGCATTTT
NA	TRBV6-1	TRBJ2-7	NA	CASSERHGPYEQYF	TGTGCCAGCAGTGAACGACACGGTCCCTACGAGCAGTACTTC
NA	TRBV18	TRBJ1-1	NA	CASSPQSEAFF	TGTGCCAGCTCACCCCAAAGCGAAGCTTTCTTT
few	TRBV2	TRBJ1-6	NA	CASRGGLSSYNSPLHF	TGTGCCAGCAGGGGGGGGCTAAGCTCCTATAATTCACCCCTCCACTTT
NA	TRBV10-3	TRBJ2-1	NA	CAISESSGEIYNEQFF	TGTGCCATCAGTGAGTCGTCAGGTGAAATCTACAATGAGCAGTTCTTC
NA	TRBV10-3	TRBJ2-7	TRBD1	CAISDPTDRGPYEQYF	TGTGCCATCAGTGACCCCACCGACAGGGGGCCCTACGAGCAGTACTTC